This T cell receptor beta chain was observed in a study of beta chain features in type 1 diabetes. The whole isolated RNA underwent reverse transcription, so sequencing captured expressed TCRB transcripts. The assay was immunoSEQ multiplex PCR, and TCRdb's table has in-frame clones only and misses some. The data contain over 700,000 clones, under 20% of them seen just once; the ten biggest clones take up about 0.025%. V lost 0 bases and J 7 bases, leaving 13 bases between the germline ends. The germline CDR1 and CDR2 sequences are LNHNV and YYDKDF (reference sequence). The CDR3 is made up of 16 amino acids.

The rearrangement joins TRBV15 to TRBJ1-6; D ambiguous. The sequencing sample was made of naive CD4+ T cells from blood. This receptor was obtained from a woman aged 18-29 years in good health. CDR3: CATSRDPSQQNSPLHF. In DNA, the CDR3 is TGTGCCACCAGCAGAGATCCTTCGCAGCAAAATTCACCCCTCCACTTT.